This T cell receptor beta chain originates from a study of control samples from healthy donors and cancer patients (dated by TCRdb to 2018 to 2020). For this clone: Its specific antigen is unknown. One base away there is no much larger clone; base qualities are not given.

The receptor library was made with the immunoSEQ multiplex PCR assay. What TCRdb holds here is the immuneACCESS table cut down to in-frame rearrangements. Part of the clones is not present; checked against another copy, under half of the missing clones reflect an unresolved V gene, and the others are unexplained. The table for this sample lists around 50,000 clones; roughly nine tenths of them were counted only once. The ten top clones hold 1.6% of the sample. The germline V gene specifies ENHRY as CDR1 and SYGVKD as CDR2. Germline trimming amounts to 5 bases on V and 2 bases on J, with 5 as the count of junction bases outside the gene matches. Including the terminal cysteine and phenylalanine, the CDR3 comprises 14 residues. The retained sequence is limited to the CDR3, 42 bases, with the frame set at the first base.

Sequencing input: PBMCs. The sequence was obtained from a man aged 35 to 55 with colorectal cancer. The chain couples TRBV10-3 to TRBJ1-2; 7 central nucleotides agree with TRBD1. CDR3 reads: CAISRQGSNYGYTF. The nucleotides read TGTGCCATCAGTAGACAGGGTTCAAACTATGGCTACACCTTC.